This TCR beta chain was identified in a study of technical replicates of blood from a handful of donors. Using immunoSEQ multiplex PCR, the repertoire was profiled, and TCRdb retains in-frame clones only, with some absent. There are nearly 90,000 clones in the sample; roughly 94% occur only once, and under 0.4% lies in the top ten. The CDR3 spans 16 residues. The V gene end was trimmed by 1 base and the J gene end by 4 bases; junction bases not matched to a gene: 8. The V gene's germline CDR1 is SNHLY and CDR2 FYNNEI. The V and J genes are TRBV2 and TRBJ1-2, with 8 bases matching TRBD1. The sample taken for sequencing was T cells isolated from PBMCs. This receptor was obtained from a human donor in good health. CDR3 in amino acids: CASSEVAGGRSYGYTF. The CDR3 DNA is TGTGCCAGCAGTGAAGTCGCAGGGGGCAGGAGCTATGGCTACACCTTC.